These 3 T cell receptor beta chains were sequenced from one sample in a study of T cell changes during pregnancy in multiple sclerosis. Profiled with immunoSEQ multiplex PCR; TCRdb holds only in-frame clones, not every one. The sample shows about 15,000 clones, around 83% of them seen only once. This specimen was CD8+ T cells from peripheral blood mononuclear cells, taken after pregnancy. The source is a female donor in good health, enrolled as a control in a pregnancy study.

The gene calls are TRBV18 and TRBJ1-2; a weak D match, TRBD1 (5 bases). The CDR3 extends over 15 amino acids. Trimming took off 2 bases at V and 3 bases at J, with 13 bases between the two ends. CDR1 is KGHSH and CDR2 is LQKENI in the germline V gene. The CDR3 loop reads CASSPWGGDDYGYTF. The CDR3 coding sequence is TGTGCCAGCTCACCATGGGGGGGAGATGACTATGGCTACACCTTC. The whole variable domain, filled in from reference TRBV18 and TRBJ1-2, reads NAGVMQNPRHLVRRRGQEARLRCSPMKGHSHVYWYRQLPEEGLKFMVYLQKENIIDESGMPKERFSAEFPKEGPSILRIQQVVRGDSAAYFCASSPWGGDDYGYTFGSGTRLTVV.

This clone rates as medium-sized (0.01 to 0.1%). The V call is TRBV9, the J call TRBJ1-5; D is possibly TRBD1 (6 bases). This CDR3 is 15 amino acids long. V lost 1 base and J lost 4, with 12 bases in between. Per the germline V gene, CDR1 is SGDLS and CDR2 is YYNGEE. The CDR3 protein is CASSVSGAGNQPQHF. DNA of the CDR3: TGTGCCAGCAGCGTATCAGGGGCAGGAAATCAGCCCCAGCATTTT.

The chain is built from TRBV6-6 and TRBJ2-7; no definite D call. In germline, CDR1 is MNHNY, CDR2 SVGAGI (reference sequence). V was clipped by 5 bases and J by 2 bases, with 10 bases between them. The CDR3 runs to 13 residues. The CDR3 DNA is TGTGCCAGCAGTCCGACTTATCCCTACGAGCAGTACTTC. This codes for CASSPTYPYEQYF.